This TCR beta chain was recorded in a study of blood T cell repertoires in COVID-19. Original processing notes: For nucleated cells, counts were estimated from reference gene primer amplification. Produced via immunoSEQ multiplex PCR; TCRdb's table is partial and in-frame only. V, J and clone size derive from that table, while D and trimming were established from the DNA sequence. The sample includes over 130,000 clones, approximately 84% of them seen just once. This clone was seen only a few times. V was cut by 3 bases and J by 8 bases, with 10 bases left in between. Germline assignment: CDR1 SGHTA and CDR2 FQGNSA. CDR3 length: 13 residues.

This chain joins TRBV7-2 and TRBJ1-4; D gene ambiguous. The sequenced sample was peripheral blood. This receptor was obtained from a human donor in a cohort sampled during active COVID-19. The CDR3 reads CASSFRRSEKLFF. The CDR3 DNA sequence: TGTGCCAGCAGCTTCAGAAGATCAGAAAAACTGTTTTTT.